One sample yielded the 21 T cell receptor beta chains listed below, sequenced in a study of shared clonotypes between healthy human individuals (TCRdb year 2020). Library creation used the immunoSEQ multiplex PCR assay. In TCRdb, the immuneACCESS table is reduced to in-frame sequences with V and J assigned. These tables do not hold every clone; where another copy was compared, an unresolved V gene accounts for under half, and the others remain unexplained. Present in this sample are 330,000 or so clones, about 73% of which were seen just once. Of the sample, about 9.4% falls within the top ten clones. Sample: memory CD4+ T cells sorted from blood. Explained via the paper, the cell subset or site label denotes: CD45RA-negative fraction. The receptors here all came from a man aged 25-45 years in good health.

V usage is TRBV19 and J usage is TRBJ1-5; D not resolved. V shed 7 bases and J shed 3 bases, with 16 bases lying between them. Looked up from germline, CDR1 is LNHDA and CDR2 is SQIVND (reference sequence). The CDR3 is made up of 15 amino acids. CDR3 region: CASTAEGWPNQPQHF. CDR3 coding DNA: TGTGCCAGTACTGCCGAGGGATGGCCCAATCAGCCCCAGCATTTT.

The chain recombines TRBV7-9 with TRBJ2-3, with unresolved D. The CDR3 spans 17 residues. Trimming pared 3 bases from V and 2 bases from J, leaving 18 bases between. CDR1 and CDR2 from the germline V gene are SEHNR and FQNEAQ (reference sequence). The CDR3 nucleotides are TGTGCCAGCAGCTTCGCCCCAGGAGAATATGTCACAGATACGCAGTATTTT. Translated, it gives CASSFAPGEYVTDTQYF.

V and J are TRBV4-2 and TRBJ2-3; 13 positions agree with TRBD2. V lost 1 base, J lost 6 bases, and 13 bases stayed unmatched. This CDR3 region has 19 residues. In germline, CDR1 is LGHNA, CDR2 YNFKEQ. The CDR3 DNA follows: TGTGCCAGCAGCCAAGCTAATCCCGGGACTAGCGGGAAAGTCGATACGCAGTATTTT. Protein: CASSQANPGTSGKVDTQYF.

The chain employs TRBV19 and TRBJ2-6, with 8 bases matching TRBD1. The CDR3 length is 20 residues. Germline loops: CDR1 LNHDA, CDR2 SQIVND (reference sequence). V was pared by 4 bases and J by 2 bases, with 16 bases of the junction left unmatched. CDR3 protein: CASSRSPRTGSWTGANVLTF. The CDR3 DNA reads as TGTGCCAGTAGTAGAAGCCCAAGGACAGGGTCATGGACTGGGGCCAACGTCCTGACTTTC.

This clone has just one count. The V and J genes are TRBV5-3 and TRBJ2-7, with D unclear. TRBV5-3 is filed as an ORF, its function uncertain. V lost 5 bases, J lost 2 bases, and 17 bases lay in between. The CDR3 extends over 15 amino acids. The CDR3 sequence is CARRYPPDSTYEQYF. Written as DNA, the CDR3 is TGTGCCAGAAGGTACCCCCCAGATAGTACCTACGAGCAGTACTTC.

This clone has a handful of counts. The chain combines TRBV15 with TRBJ2-1, with 7 bases aligning to TRBD2. This CDR3 has 17 residues. CDR1 LNHNV and CDR2 YYDKDF come from the germline V gene (reference sequence). Unmatched junction bases numbered 7, after V lost 2 bases and J lost 0 bases. In DNA, the CDR3 is TGTGCCACCAGCAGACCGCTTCGGGAGGACTCCTACAATGAGCAGTTCTTC. It encodes CATSRPLREDSYNEQFF.

The CDR3 nucleotides are TGTGCCAGCAGTCGCCTTTCTCTAACGGCCTACAATGAGCAGTTCTTC. Translated: CASSRLSLTAYNEQFF. The chain recombines TRBV28 with TRBJ2-1; D call uncertain. Germline-derived CDR1 and CDR2 are MDHEN and SYDVKM. The CDR3 is made up of 16 amino acids. Trimming cost V 5 bases and J 2 bases, with 16 bases left between them.

The chain employs TRBV27 and TRBJ2-7; D is uncertain. This CDR3 spans 13 amino acids. Germline CDR1 and CDR2: MNHEY and SMNVEV (reference sequence). The V end was cut by 5 bases, the J end by 7 bases, with 15 bases between. In DNA form, the CDR3 reads TGTGCCAGCAGTCCCGTAAACGTTGGGGAGCAGTACTTC. As protein: CASSPVNVGEQYF.

The chain uses TRBV28 and TRBJ2-3; TRBD2 aligns across 9 bases. V dropped 5 bases and J dropped 1; count of bases not matched to a gene: 7. Germline-derived CDR1 and CDR2 are MDHEN and SYDVKM. CDR3 length: 16 amino acids. CDR3 protein: CASSGVAGARTDTQYF. Written as DNA, the CDR3 is TGTGCCAGCAGTGGGGTAGCGGGAGCTCGCACAGATACGCAGTATTTT.

The V and J genes are TRBV2 and TRBJ2-6; D is tentatively TRBD1 or TRBD2 (6 bases each). Trimming took 6 bases from V and 2 from J, leaving 17 bases between them. This CDR3 has 17 residues. Looked up from germline, CDR1 is SNHLY and CDR2 is FYNNEI. The DNA for the CDR3 is TGTGCCAGCAGCTCAAAAGGGGGGTTCGCTGGGGCCAACGTCCTGACTTTC. This sequence encodes CASSSKGGFAGANVLTF. Full variable domain (missing parts from reference TRBV2 and TRBJ2-6): EPEVTQTPSHQVTQMGQEVILRCVPISNHLYFYWYRQILGQKVEFLVSFYNNEISEKSEIFDDQFSVERPDGSNFTLKIRSTKLEDSAMYFCASSSKGGFAGANVLTFGAGSRLTVL.

CDR3 sequence (DNA): TGCAGCGTTGAGGGAGGGCTAGCAAGTTATAATGAGCAGTTCTTC. Its protein product is CSVEGGLASYNEQFF. The rearrangement uses TRBV29-1 and TRBJ2-1, with 7 bases that match TRBD2. Germline V gene sequence: CDR1 SQVTM, CDR2 ANQGSEA. The CDR3 length is 15 residues. V was clipped by 3 bases and J by 7 bases; unmatched bases: 12.

This sequence joins TRBV10-2 and TRBJ1-4, with D maybe TRBD1 (5 bases). There are 15 residues in the CDR3. Trimming pared 7 bases from V and 1 base from J, leaving 13 bases between. Germline CDR1 and CDR2: WSHSY and SAAADI. In nucleotides, the CDR3 is TGCGCCAGCACTCCAGGGCGGGTAACTAATGAAAAACTGTTTTTT. Its protein product is CASTPGRVTNEKLFF.

The genes are TRBV5-1 and TRBJ2-2; D is unclear. Trimming cost V 1 base and J 0 bases, with 7 bases left between them. The CDR3 runs to 15 residues. Germline V lookup: CDR1 SGHRS, CDR2 YFSETQ. The CDR3 here is CASSLNSANTGELFF. The CDR3 nucleotides read TGCGCCAGCAGCTTGAATTCCGCGAACACCGGGGAGCTGTTTTTT.

This chain uses TRBV5-1 with TRBJ1-4; no clear D. CDR1 is SGHRS and CDR2 is YFSETQ in the germline V gene. V was cut by 4 bases and J by 3 bases, with 13 bases left in between. The CDR3 loop spans 15 amino acids. The chain's CDR3 is CASSLLGQSNEKLFF. CDR3 sequence (DNA): TGCGCCAGCAGCCTGTTAGGGCAGTCTAATGAAAAACTGTTTTTT. The whole variable domain, filled in from reference TRBV5-1 and TRBJ1-4, reads KAGVTQTPRYLIKTRGQQVTLSCSPISGHRSVSWYQQTPGQGLQFLFEYFSETQRNKGNFPGRFSGRQFSNSRSEMNVSTLELGDSALYLCASSLLGQSNEKLFFGSGTQLSVL.

The gene calls are TRBV7-9 and TRBJ2-7; 7 bases are shared with TRBD1. The CDR3 extends over 13 amino acids. Germline CDR1 and CDR2: SEHNR and FQNEAQ (reference sequence). Trimming at V came to 5 bases and at J to 3 bases, leaving 4 bases not matched to a gene. CDR3 bases: TGTGCCAGCAGCGGTCGACAGGGCTACGAGCAGTACTTC. Protein: CASSGRQGYEQYF.

The rearrangement links TRBV9 to TRBJ2-1; 8 bases are shared with TRBD2. CDR3 length: 14 amino acids. The V segment lost 8 bases and the J segment 4 bases; nucleotides outside the gene matches: 8. Looked up from germline, CDR1 is SGDLS and CDR2 is YYNGEE. CDR3 loop: CASASGRSYNEQFF. The CDR3 region has the DNA TGTGCCAGTGCGAGCGGGAGATCTTACAATGAGCAGTTCTTC. Based on the CDR3 plus reference TRBV9 and TRBJ2-1, the full variable domain is DSGVTQTPKHLITATGQRVTLRCSPRSGDLSVYWYQQSLDQGLQFLIQYYNGEERAKGNILERFSAQQFPDLHSELNLSSLELGDSALYFCASASGRSYNEQFFGPGTRLTVL.

The J gene is TRBJ2-1, the V gene TRBV9, with unresolved D. CDR3 length: 14 amino acids. CDR1 is SGDLS, CDR2 YYNGEE, per germline. V was pared by 2 bases and J by 9 bases, with 15 bases between. The CDR3 DNA is TGTGCCAGCAGCGTGGGAACTACATCACGTGAGCAGTTCTTC. It encodes CASSVGTTSREQFF.

This clone was seen repeatedly, ten times or more. V gene TRBV5-1 combines with J gene TRBJ2-5; D might be TRBD1 (5 bases). The CDR3 spans 15 residues. Per the germline V gene, CDR1 is SGHRS and CDR2 is YFSETQ. The V end lost 2 bases, the J end lost 4 bases, and 15 bases lay between the germline ends. The CDR3 is CASSLLGPGVETQYF. CDR3 bases: TGCGCCAGCAGCTTATTGGGGCCTGGCGTAGAGACCCAGTACTTC.

This chain uses TRBV7-9 with TRBJ2-5; 8 bases agree with TRBD2. The CDR3 is 13 amino acids. Per germline, CDR1 SEHNR and CDR2 FQNEAQ (reference sequence). Unmatched junction bases numbered 6, after V lost 7 bases and J lost 5 bases. As DNA, the CDR3 is TGTGCCAGCACTTTTGGCGGGAGGGAGACCCAGTACTTC. Amino acids: CASTFGGRETQYF.

V usage is TRBV12-5 and J usage is TRBJ2-1; TRBD2 agrees at 9 bases. Germline CDR1 reads LGHNT; CDR2 reads FRNRAP. CDR3 length: 15 amino acids. Trimming at V came to 5 bases and at J to 0 bases, leaving 2 bases not matched to a gene. CDR3 residues: CASGRLADSYNEQFF. CDR3 sequence (DNA): TGTGCTAGTGGTCGACTAGCGGACTCCTACAATGAGCAGTTCTTC.

The V gene is TRBV25-1, the J gene TRBJ2-6; a possible D gene is TRBD1 (6 bases). This CDR3 contains 15 residues. The ends were cut back, 2 bases at V and 2 bases at J, with 7 bases in the middle. Germline V gene sequence: CDR1 MGHDK, CDR2 SYGVNS. In DNA form, the CDR3 reads TGTGCCAGCAGTGAAGGGGGCACTGGGGCCAACGTCCTGACTTTC. Amino acid sequence: CASSEGGTGANVLTF.